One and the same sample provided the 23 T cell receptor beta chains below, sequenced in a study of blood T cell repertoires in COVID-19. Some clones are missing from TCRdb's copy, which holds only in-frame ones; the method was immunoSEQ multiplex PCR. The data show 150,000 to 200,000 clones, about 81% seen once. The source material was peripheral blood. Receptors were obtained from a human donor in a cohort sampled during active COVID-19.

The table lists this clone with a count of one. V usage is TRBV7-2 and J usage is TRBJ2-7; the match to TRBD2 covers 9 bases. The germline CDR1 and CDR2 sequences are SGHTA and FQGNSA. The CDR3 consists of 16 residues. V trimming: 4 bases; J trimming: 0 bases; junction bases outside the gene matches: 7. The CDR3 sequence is CASSWLAGPSSYEQYF. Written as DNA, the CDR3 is TGTGCCAGCAGCTGGCTAGCGGGGCCGAGCTCCTACGAGCAGTACTTC.

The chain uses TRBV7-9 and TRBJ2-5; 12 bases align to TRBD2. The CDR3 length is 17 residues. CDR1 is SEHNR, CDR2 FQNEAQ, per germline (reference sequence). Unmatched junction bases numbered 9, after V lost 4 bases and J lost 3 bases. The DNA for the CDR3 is TGTGCCAGCAGCTCAGGACTAGCGGGGCTATATAAAGAGACCCAGTACTTC. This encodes CASSSGLAGLYKETQYF.

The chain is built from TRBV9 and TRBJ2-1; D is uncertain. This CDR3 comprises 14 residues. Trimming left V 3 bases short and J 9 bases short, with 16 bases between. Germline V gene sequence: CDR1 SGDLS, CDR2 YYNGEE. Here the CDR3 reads CASSALLTPSEQFF. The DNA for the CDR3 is TGTGCCAGCAGCGCACTACTTACTCCAAGTGAGCAGTTCTTC.

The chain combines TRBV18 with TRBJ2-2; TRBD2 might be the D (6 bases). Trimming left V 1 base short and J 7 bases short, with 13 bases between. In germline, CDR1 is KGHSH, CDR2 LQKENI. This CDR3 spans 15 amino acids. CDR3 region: CASSPQGLQVGELFF. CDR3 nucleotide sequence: TGTGCCAGCTCACCACAGGGACTGCAAGTCGGGGAGCTGTTTTTT.

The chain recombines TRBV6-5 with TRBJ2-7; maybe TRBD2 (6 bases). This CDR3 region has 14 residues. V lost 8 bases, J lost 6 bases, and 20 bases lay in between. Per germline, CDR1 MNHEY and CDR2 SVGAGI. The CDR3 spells CASSAGLSIGEQYF. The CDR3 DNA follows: TGTGCCAGCTCTGCGGGACTTTCAATCGGCGAGCAGTACTTC.

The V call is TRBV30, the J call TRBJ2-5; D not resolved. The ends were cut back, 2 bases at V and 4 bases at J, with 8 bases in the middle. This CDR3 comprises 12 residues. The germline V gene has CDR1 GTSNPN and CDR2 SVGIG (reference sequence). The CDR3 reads CAWSPGPETQYF. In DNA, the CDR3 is TGTGCCTGGAGTCCCGGTCCAGAGACCCAGTACTTC.

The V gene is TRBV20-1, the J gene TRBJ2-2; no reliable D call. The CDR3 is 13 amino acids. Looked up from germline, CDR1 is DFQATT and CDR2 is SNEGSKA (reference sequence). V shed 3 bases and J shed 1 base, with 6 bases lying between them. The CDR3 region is CSASGQNTGELFF. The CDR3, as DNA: TGCAGTGCTAGTGGTCAGAACACCGGGGAGCTGTTTTTT.

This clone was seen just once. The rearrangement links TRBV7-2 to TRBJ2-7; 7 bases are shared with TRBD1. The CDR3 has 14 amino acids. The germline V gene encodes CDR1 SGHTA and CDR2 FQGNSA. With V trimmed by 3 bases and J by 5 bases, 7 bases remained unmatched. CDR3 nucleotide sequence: TGTGCCAGCAGCTTGACAGGGAATAGGCACGAGCAGTACTTC. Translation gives CASSLTGNRHEQYF.

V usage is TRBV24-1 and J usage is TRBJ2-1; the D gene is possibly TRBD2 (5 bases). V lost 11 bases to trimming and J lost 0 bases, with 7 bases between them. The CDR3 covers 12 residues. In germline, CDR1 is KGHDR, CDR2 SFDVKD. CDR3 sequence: CAIGDSYNEQFF. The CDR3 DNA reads TGTGCCATCGGGGACTCCTACAATGAGCAGTTCTTC.

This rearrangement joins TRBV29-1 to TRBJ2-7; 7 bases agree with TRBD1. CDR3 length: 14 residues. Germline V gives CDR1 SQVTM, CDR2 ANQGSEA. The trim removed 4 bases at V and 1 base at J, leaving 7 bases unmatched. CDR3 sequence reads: CSVVGDSLSYEQYF. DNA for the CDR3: TGCAGCGTTGTTGGGGACAGTCTTTCCTACGAGCAGTACTTC.

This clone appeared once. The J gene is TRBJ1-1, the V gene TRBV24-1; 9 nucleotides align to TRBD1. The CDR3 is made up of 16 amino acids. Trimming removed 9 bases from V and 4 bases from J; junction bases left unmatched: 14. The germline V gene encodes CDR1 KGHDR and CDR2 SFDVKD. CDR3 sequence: CATVGGDRVGGTEAFF. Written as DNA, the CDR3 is TGTGCCACCGTTGGGGGGGACAGGGTGGGGGGCACTGAAGCTTTCTTT.

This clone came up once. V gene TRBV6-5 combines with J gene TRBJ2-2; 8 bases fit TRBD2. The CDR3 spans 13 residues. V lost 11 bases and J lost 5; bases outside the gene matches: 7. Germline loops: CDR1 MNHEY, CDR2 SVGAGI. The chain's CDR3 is CALRTGGTGELFF. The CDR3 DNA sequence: TGTGCCCTCCGGACGGGAGGGACCGGGGAGCTGTTTTTT.

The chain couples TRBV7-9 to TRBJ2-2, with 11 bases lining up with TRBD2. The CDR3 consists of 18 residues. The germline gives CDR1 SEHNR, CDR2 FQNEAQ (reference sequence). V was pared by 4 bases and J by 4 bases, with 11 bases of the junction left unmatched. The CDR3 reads CASSYWGLAGGSTGELFF. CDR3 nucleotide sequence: TGTGCCAGCAGCTACTGGGGCCTAGCGGGGGGTTCCACCGGGGAGCTGTTTTTT.

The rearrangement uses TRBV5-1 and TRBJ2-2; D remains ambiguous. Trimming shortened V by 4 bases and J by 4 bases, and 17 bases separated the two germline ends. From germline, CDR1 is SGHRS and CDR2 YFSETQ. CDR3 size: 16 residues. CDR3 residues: CASSDADPIATGELFF. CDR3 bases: TGCGCCAGCAGCGACGCTGACCCCATAGCCACCGGGGAGCTGTTTTTT. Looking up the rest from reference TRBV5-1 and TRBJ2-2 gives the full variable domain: KAGVTQTPRYLIKTRGQQVTLSCSPISGHRSVSWYQQTPGQGLQFLFEYFSETQRNKGNFPGRFSGRQFSNSRSEMNVSTLELGDSALYLCASSDADPIATGELFFGEGSRLTVL.

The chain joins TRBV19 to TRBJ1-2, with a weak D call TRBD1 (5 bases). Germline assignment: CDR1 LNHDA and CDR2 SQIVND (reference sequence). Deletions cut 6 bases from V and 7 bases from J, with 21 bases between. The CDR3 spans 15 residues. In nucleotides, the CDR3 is TGTGCCAGTAGCGAAACGGGGGTGTTTGAAGCTGGCTACACCTTC. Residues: CASSETGVFEAGYTF.

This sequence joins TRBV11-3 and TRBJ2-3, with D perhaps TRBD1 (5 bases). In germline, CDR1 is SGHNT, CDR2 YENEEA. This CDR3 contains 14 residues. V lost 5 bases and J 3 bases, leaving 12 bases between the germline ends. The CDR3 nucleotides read TGTGCCAGCAGCGATGACAGCCTTACAGATACGCAGTATTTT. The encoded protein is CASSDDSLTDTQYF.

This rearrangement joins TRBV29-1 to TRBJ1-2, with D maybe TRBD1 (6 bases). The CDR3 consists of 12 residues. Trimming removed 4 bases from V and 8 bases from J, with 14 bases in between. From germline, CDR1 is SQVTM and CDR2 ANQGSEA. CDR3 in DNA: TGCAGCGTTGCGATGGACAGTCTGGGCTACACCTTC. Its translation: CSVAMDSLGYTF.

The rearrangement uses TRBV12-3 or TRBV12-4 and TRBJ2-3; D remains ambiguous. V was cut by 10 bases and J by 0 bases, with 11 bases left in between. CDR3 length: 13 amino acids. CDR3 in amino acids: CATTDPSTDTQYF. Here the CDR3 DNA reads TGTGCCACCACTGATCCGAGCACAGATACGCAGTATTTT.

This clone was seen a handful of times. The CDR3 sequence is CASTLGSLYAPLHF. In DNA form, the CDR3 reads TGTGCCAGCACCCTCGGGTCTCTGTACGCACCCCTCCACTTT. J is TRBJ1-6 and V is TRBV28, with no clear D. The V gene lost 7 bases and the J gene lost 11 bases, with 18 bases spanning the gap. The CDR3 length is 14 residues. CDR1 MDHEN and CDR2 SYDVKM come from the germline V gene.

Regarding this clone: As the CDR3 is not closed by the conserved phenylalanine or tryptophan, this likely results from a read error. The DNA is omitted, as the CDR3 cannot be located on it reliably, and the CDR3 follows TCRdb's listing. This CDR3 is CTSSRDRGELR. This chain links TRBV1 with TRBJ1-1; the D call in the table, TRBD1, was not verified against the DNA. TRBV1 is recorded as a pseudogene. The CDR3 contains 11 residues when both ends are counted.

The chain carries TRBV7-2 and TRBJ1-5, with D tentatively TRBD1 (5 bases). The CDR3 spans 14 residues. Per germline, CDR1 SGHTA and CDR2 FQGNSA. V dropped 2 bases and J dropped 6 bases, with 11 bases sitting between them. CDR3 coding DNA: TGTGCCAGCAGCTTAACCCAGGGCGCTCAGCCCCAGCATTTT. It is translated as CASSLTQGAQPQHF.

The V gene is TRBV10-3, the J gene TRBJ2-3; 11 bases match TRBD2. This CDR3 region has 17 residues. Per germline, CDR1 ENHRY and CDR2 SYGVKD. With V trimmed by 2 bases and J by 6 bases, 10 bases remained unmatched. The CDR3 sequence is CAISELVAGGPKDTQYF. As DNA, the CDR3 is TGTGCCATCAGTGAGCTGGTAGCGGGAGGGCCGAAGGATACGCAGTATTTT.

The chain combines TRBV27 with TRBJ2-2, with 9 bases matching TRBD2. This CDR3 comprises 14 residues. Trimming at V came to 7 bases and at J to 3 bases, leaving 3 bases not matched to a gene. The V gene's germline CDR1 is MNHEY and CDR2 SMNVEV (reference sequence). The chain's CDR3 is CASTLAGHTGELFF. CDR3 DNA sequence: TGTGCCAGCACCCTAGCGGGGCACACCGGGGAGCTGTTTTTT.